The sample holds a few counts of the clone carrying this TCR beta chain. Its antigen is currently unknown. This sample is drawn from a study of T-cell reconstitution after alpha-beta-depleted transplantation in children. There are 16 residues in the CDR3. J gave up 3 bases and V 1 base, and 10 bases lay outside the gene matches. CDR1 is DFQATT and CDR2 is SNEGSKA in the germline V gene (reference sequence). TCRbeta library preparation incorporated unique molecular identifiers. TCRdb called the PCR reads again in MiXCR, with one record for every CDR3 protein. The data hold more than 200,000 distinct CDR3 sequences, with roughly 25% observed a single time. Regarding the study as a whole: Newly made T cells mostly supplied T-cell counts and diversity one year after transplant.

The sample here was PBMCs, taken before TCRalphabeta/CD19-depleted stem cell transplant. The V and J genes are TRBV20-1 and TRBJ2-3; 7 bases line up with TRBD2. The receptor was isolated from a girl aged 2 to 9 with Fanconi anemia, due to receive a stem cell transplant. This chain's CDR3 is CSARVIYRGGTDTQYF. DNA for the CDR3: TGCAGTGCTAGAGTAATATATCGGGGAGGGACAGATACGCAGTATTTT.